This is a list of T cell receptor beta chains from one sample in a study of blood T cell repertoires in COVID-19. Using immunoSEQ multiplex PCR, the repertoire was profiled, and TCRdb retains in-frame clones only, with some absent. The sample consists of 110,000 or so clones, around 85% of them appearing once. Sequencing was performed on peripheral blood. The receptors derive from a human donor in a cohort sampled during active COVID-19. Each CDR3 is given with its conserved first and last residue. Each record gives: J gene, clone size, V gene, D gene, CDR3 DNA, CDR3 protein. D genes are given only for firm matches. Clone size is shown for a subset of rows, as once, few, many or a class of expanded clone.

>TRBJ1-1|-|TRBV4-1|-
TGCGCCAGCAGCCAAGATCCTTCGGGAGCCGGTGAAGCTTTCTTT
CASSQDPSGAGEAFF
>TRBJ2-2|-|TRBV7-6|-
TGTGCCAGCAGCCGAACAGGCCCCCCGAACACCGGGGAGCTGTTTTTT
CASSRTGPPNTGELFF
>TRBJ1-5|-|TRBV28|-
TGTGCCACCTCTAATCGGCCCCAGCATTTT
CATSNRPQHF
>TRBJ1-2|-|TRBV27|-
TGTGCCAGCAGTTCAGAAGGGGGTTTAGGGTATGGCTACACCTTC
CASSSEGGLGYGYTF
>TRBJ2-7|-|TRBV6-2/TRBV6-3|TRBD1
TGTGCCAGCAGTCGTCCCGGGACAGGTTGGAGTTTCGAGCAGTACTTC
CASSRPGTGWSFEQYF
>TRBJ1-3|few|TRBV6-5|TRBD1
TGTGCCAGCAGTTACTCGACAGGGTCTGGAAACACCATATATTTT
CASSYSTGSGNTIYF
>TRBJ1-3|-|TRBV6-5|-
TGTGCCAGCAGTCCGGTCGATGGAAACACCATATATTTT
CASSPVDGNTIYF
>TRBJ1-3|-|TRBV6-5|-
TGTGCCAGCAGTCTACAGGCGAACCTTCGAAACACCATATATTTT
CASSLQANLRNTIYF
>TRBJ2-3|once|TRBV6-5|TRBD2
TGTGCCAGCAGTTACAGAGCGGGGGGGGGTACAGATACGCAGTATTTT
CASSYRAGGGTDTQYF
>TRBJ1-6|-|TRBV6-1|TRBD1
TGTGCCAGCAGTGGGAACCGGCCAGGGGGCGCTGGGAATTCACCCCTCCACTTT
CASSGNRPGGAGNSPLHF
>TRBJ1-6|-|TRBV15|-
TGTGCCACCAGCACCCGAGGGTTGGGGAATTCACCCCTCCACTTT
CATSTRGLGNSPLHF
>TRBJ2-1|-|TRBV6-5|-
TGTGCCAGCAGTTACTCGACTAGATACAATGAGCAGTTCTTC
CASSYSTRYNEQFF
>TRBJ1-6|-|TRBV14|-
TGTGCCAGCAGCCAAGGACTGAATAATTCACCCCTCCACTTT
CASSQGLNNSPLHF
>TRBJ2-3|-|TRBV6-2/TRBV6-3|TRBD2
TGTGCCAGCAGCCGCCCCACCGGGACTAGCGGGGGCCCTAGCACAGATACGCAGTATTTT
CASSRPTGTSGGPSTDTQYF
>TRBJ1-2|-|TRBV10-3|-
TGTGCCATCAGTGACAACAGGGTGAGCTATGGCTACACCTTC
CAISDNRVSYGYTF
>TRBJ1-2|-|TRBV28|-
TGTGCCACGTTGAGGGGGGGGCTCCCCTATGGCTACACCTTC
CATLRGGLPYGYTF
>TRBJ1-2|few|TRBV19|-
TGTGCCAGTACCTTGGACAGCTATGGCTACACCTTC
CASTLDSYGYTF
>TRBJ2-7|-|TRBV5-1|TRBD1
TGCGCCAGCAGCGCGGACAGGGAGAGGTACTTC
CASSADRERYF
>TRBJ2-3|-|TRBV6-5|-
TGTGCCAGCATTTTGAGGGATACGCAGTATTTT
CASILRDTQYF
>TRBJ1-2|-|TRBV6-6|-
TGTGCCAGCAGTTATGGTGACAGAGCTAACTATGGCTACACCTTC
CASSYGDRANYGYTF
>TRBJ2-1|-|TRBV11-3|-
TGTGCCAGCAGCTCGAGGCGTACCAATGAGCAGTTCTTC
CASSSRRTNEQFF
>TRBJ2-5|-|TRBV7-3|TRBD1
TGTGCCAGCAGCTTAACTGGCAGGGGGCAGGGAGAGACCCAGTACTTC
CASSLTGRGQGETQYF
>TRBJ2-7|few|TRBV7-2|-
TGTGCCAGCAGCTTAGTATCCGGCTACGAGCAGTACTTC
CASSLVSGYEQYF
>TRBJ2-3|-|TRBV7-3|-
TGTGCCAGCAGCTTGTGGGGGCCGGGAGATACGCAGTATTTT
CASSLWGPGDTQYF
>TRBJ1-6|-|TRBV6-5|-
TGTGCCAGCAGGAGCGGGGCGGTTGGGTCACCCCTCCACTTT
CASRSGAVGSPLHF
>TRBJ2-1|-|TRBV15|TRBD2
TGTGCCACCAGCAGAGGTAGCGGGGGGACAAATGAGCAGTTCTTC
CATSRGSGGTNEQFF